A single sample gave rise to the 18 T cell receptor beta chains below, sequenced in a study of T cells in Graves' hyperthyroidism and ophthalmopathy. Amplified TCR beta CDR3 regions derived from RNA transcripts. The TCR CDR3 first-round RT-PCR relied on the HTBI primer set. TCRdb recomputed calls from the multiplex PCR reads with MiXCR, one row per CDR3 protein. The table lists about 540,000 distinct CDR3 sequences, more than 45% of them singletons. Source material: peripheral blood or thyroid tissue (not recorded which). All receptors come from a woman between 18 and 29 years old with Graves' hyperthyroidism.

This clonotype was picked up one time. J is TRBJ2-5 and V is TRBV7-6; D is perhaps TRBD1 (6 bases). V dropped 5 bases and J dropped 5 bases, with 15 bases sitting between them. The length of the CDR3 is 14 residues. CDR1 SGHVS and CDR2 FNYEAQ come from the germline V gene. Here the CDR3 DNA reads TGTGCCAGCAGCCAACAGGGTGCGGGTGAGACCCAGTACTTC. Its translation: CASSQQGAGETQYF. Variable domain in full (rest from reference TRBV7-6 and TRBJ2-5): GAGVSQSPRYKVTKRGQDVALRCDPISGHVSLYWYRQALGQGPEFLTYFNYEAQQDKSGLPNDRFSAERPEGSISTLTIQRTEQRDSAMYRCASSQQGAGETQYFGPGTRLLVL.

This clonotype was observed many times. The chain couples TRBV29-1 to TRBJ1-3; the D is unclear. V lost 7 bases, J lost 4 bases, and 8 bases lay in between. CDR3 length: 11 residues. Germline CDR1 is SQVTM and CDR2 is ANQGSEA. The CDR3 loop is CSASEGNTIYF. CDR3 coding DNA: TGCAGCGCCTCAGAGGGAAACACCATATATTTT.

This sequence joins TRBV24-1 and TRBJ2-7; tentative D call: TRBD1 (5 bases). This CDR3 has 14 residues. Trimming pared 4 bases from V and 5 bases from J, leaving 14 bases between. Germline CDR1 reads KGHDR; CDR2 reads SFDVKD. CDR3 region: CATSDTGTFHEQYF. The CDR3 DNA reads as TGTGCCACCAGTGACACAGGAACCTTTCACGAGCAGTACTTC.

Comment on this clonotype: At one end, the junction sequence differs from germline, possibly due to a read error. The chain recombines TRBV10-3 with TRBJ2-2; D remains ambiguous. The CDR3 runs to 16 residues. CDR1 is ENHRY, CDR2 SYGVKD, per germline. The chain's CDR3 is CASSYRATDRSGELFF. The CDR3 coding sequence is TGTGCCAGCAGTTACCGGGCAACCGATCGGTCCGGGGAGCTGTTTTTT.

This clonotype was recorded a few times. The chain joins TRBV7-9 to TRBJ1-2; D ambiguous. V lost 6 bases and J lost 3, with 14 bases in between. CDR1 and CDR2 (germline): SEHNR, FQNEAQ (reference sequence). The CDR3 has 14 amino acids. The CDR3 reads CASRPPGRHYGYTF. CDR3 coding DNA: TGTGCCAGCAGGCCCCCAGGTCGGCACTATGGCTACACCTTC.

The rearrangement links TRBV25-1 to TRBJ1-1; D not certain. V was clipped by 6 bases and J by 0 bases, with 11 bases between them. This CDR3 comprises 14 residues. Germline V gene lookup returns CDR1 MGHDK and CDR2 SYGVNS. The chain's CDR3 is CASRGLGMNTEAFF. CDR3 sequence (DNA): TGTGCCAGCAGGGGCCTCGGAATGAACACTGAAGCTTTCTTT.

The chain links TRBV12-3 or TRBV12-4 to TRBJ1-1, with 7 bases matching TRBD1. V dropped 6 bases and J dropped 11; count of bases not matched to a gene: 12. This CDR3 has 13 residues. The CDR3 region is CASSPGDTGEAFF. The CDR3 nucleotides read TGTGCCAGCAGCCCTGGGGATACAGGGGAGGCTTTCTTT.

This chain joins TRBV24-1 and TRBJ1-1, with D hard to call. CDR3 length: 12 amino acids. Germline V gives CDR1 KGHDR, CDR2 SFDVKD. V lost 5 bases and J lost 11, with 14 bases in between. Written as DNA, the CDR3 is TGTGCCACCAGTGTCGGGAGGGATGGGGCTTTCTTT. This sequence encodes CATSVGRDGAFF.

The chain has TRBV10-3 and TRBJ1-2, with 9 bases lining up with TRBD1. J was trimmed by 3 bases and V by 3 bases; bases with no gene match: 2. The germline V gene has CDR1 ENHRY and CDR2 SYGVKD. The CDR3 spans 14 residues. The CDR3 reads CAISDRDRDYGYTF. As DNA, the CDR3 is TGTGCCATCAGTGACCGGGACAGGGACTATGGCTACACCTTC.

This clonotype was counted between two and nine times. J is TRBJ2-5 and V is TRBV19; D may correspond to TRBD1 or TRBD2 (5 bases each). TRBJ2-1 explains the end of the DNA better; the J call may be wrong. Germline CDR1 LNHDA, CDR2 SQIVND (reference sequence). CDR3 length: 14 amino acids. CDR3 in amino acids: CASSIGAAPHEQFF. Written as DNA, the CDR3 is TGTGCCAGTAGTATCGGGGCGGCCCCCCATGAGCAGTTCTTC.

This clonotype was seen a single time. The junction shows a germline mismatch at one end, possibly a read error. This chain uses TRBV25-1 with TRBJ1-2; D unclear. Germline CDR1 and CDR2: MGHDK and SYGVNS. This CDR3 is built from 9 residues. The CDR3 sequence: CASSKGYTF. The CDR3 nucleotides read TGTGCGAGCAGTAAGGGCTACACCTTC.

The gene calls are TRBV6-5 and TRBJ2-7; D ambiguous. The germline V gene has CDR1 MNHEY and CDR2 SVGAGI. CDR3 length: 13 residues. The germline V and J ends were trimmed by 6 bases and 5 bases, with 14 bases remaining between them. CDR3 protein: CASSQDWAHEQYF. As DNA, the CDR3 is TGTGCCAGCAGCCAAGATTGGGCCCACGAGCAGTACTTC.

V and J are TRBV9 and TRBJ2-5; 7 bases fit TRBD2. The CDR3 loop spans 14 amino acids. The V gene's germline CDR1 is SGDLS and CDR2 YYNGEE. The ends lost 3 bases at V and 5 bases at J; junction bases unmatched: 7. DNA of the CDR3: TGTGCCAGCAGCGCCGCGGGAGATGGGGAGACCCAGTACTTC. Encoded protein: CASSAAGDGETQYF.

The V gene is TRBV10-3, the J gene TRBJ2-7; no clear D gene. Germline CDR1 reads ENHRY; CDR2 reads SYGVKD. The V gene lost 3 bases and the J gene lost 3 bases, with 6 bases spanning the gap. This CDR3 is built from 12 residues. The CDR3 DNA follows: TGTGCCATCAGTGACAGAGTCTACGAGCAGTACTTC. It codes for CAISDRVYEQYF.

This sequence joins TRBV2 and TRBJ2-7; D remains unclear. Per the germline V gene, CDR1 is SNHLY and CDR2 is FYNNEI. Trimming left V 4 bases short and J 3 bases short, with 7 bases between. The CDR3 consists of 12 residues. The CDR3, as DNA: TGTGCCAGCAGTGCCACCGGCTACGAGCAGTACTTC. Its translation: CASSATGYEQYF.

This clonotype was seen many times. The chain carries TRBV24-1 and TRBJ1-1; no reliable D call. Trimming cost V 5 bases and J 1 base, with 4 bases left between them. Germline loops: CDR1 KGHDR, CDR2 SFDVKD. The length of the CDR3 is 12 residues. CDR3 sequence: CATSAANTEAFF. In DNA, the CDR3 is TGTGCCACCAGTGCGGCGAACACTGAAGCTTTCTTT.

The J gene is TRBJ1-6, the V gene TRBV2, with a possible D match to TRBD1 (6 bases). Germline V lookup: CDR1 SNHLY, CDR2 FYNNEI. V was trimmed by 5 bases and J by 5 bases, leaving 16 bases between them. The CDR3 runs 16 residues. The CDR3 loop is CASSSPGTRNNSPLHF. CDR3 coding DNA: TGTGCCAGCAGTTCACCCGGGACAAGGAATAATTCACCCCTCCACTTT. Full variable domain (rest looked up from reference TRBV2 and TRBJ1-6): EPEVTQTPSHQVTQMGQEVILRCVPISNHLYFYWYRQILGQKVEFLVSFYNNEISEKSEIFDDQFSVERPDGSNFTLKIRSTKLEDSAMYFCASSSPGTRNNSPLHFGNGTRLTVT.

In this sample, this clonotype turned up many times. The chain combines TRBV7-6 with TRBJ1-3; D remains unclear. CDR3 size: 13 residues. The germline V and J ends were trimmed by 1 base and 5 bases, with 6 bases remaining between them. Looked up from germline, CDR1 is SGHVS and CDR2 is FNYEAQ. The CDR3 loop reads CASSLDRRNTIYF. In DNA form, the CDR3 reads TGTGCCAGCAGCTTAGATCGGAGAAACACCATATATTTT.